Judged by abundance, the clone carrying this TCR beta chain is medium-sized. V shed 3 bases and J 4 bases; nucleotides not matched to a gene: 13. This CDR3 has 18 amino acids. Germline values: CDR1 MNHNS, CDR2 SASEGT. This sample was included in a study of prognosis after radiotherapy for stage I lung cancer. Study at large: Five patients had oligometastatic NSCLC after their primary tumor was surgically resected, and under 15 patients had newly diagnosed primary stage I lung tumors.

Two rounds of multiplex PCR amplified TCR beta CDR3 from genomic DNA. Specific primers for each TRBV and TRBJ gene were what first-round PCR used. TCRdb reanalysed the multiplex PCR reads using MiXCR and keeps one entry per CDR3 protein. Of around 13,000 distinct CDR3 sequences in the sample, approximately 30% are singletons; the top ten hold 13%. The sequence was collected from a donor aged 50 or older with non-small cell lung cancer. The rearrangement links TRBV6-1 to TRBJ1-2; 11 positions match TRBD1. Sequencing used PBMCs, obtained before or after stereotactic body radiation therapy (not recorded which). The CDR3 nucleotides read TGTGCCAGCAGTGAGAGGACAGGGGGCCAGATAGGAAGCTATGGCTACACCTTC. Its protein is CASSERTGGQIGSYGYTF.